Below, one T cell receptor (beta chain) is given with its context. Germline CDR1 reads SGHTA; CDR2 reads FQGTGA. Trimming at V came to 5 bases and at J to 2 bases, leaving 9 bases not matched to a gene. This CDR3 comprises 16 residues. The protocol was immunoSEQ multiplex PCR, while the TCRdb copy is restricted to in-frame clones and leaves out a portion. The data show about 260,000 clones, with 80% to 90% seen just once and over 2% held by the top ten. This entry belongs to a study of blood T cell repertoires in COVID-19. Study as a whole: Nucleic acid was either cDNA or gDNA, and it came from T cells, B-cell-depleted T cells, or PBMCs.

The clonotype was recovered from a woman in her fifties or sixties with acute or convalescent COVID-19. The chain joins TRBV7-3 to TRBJ2-1; 7 bases line up with TRBD2. The source material was peripheral blood. The CDR3: CASSPQAGFAYNEQFF. The DNA of the CDR3 is TGTGCCAGCAGCCCCCAAGCGGGATTCGCCTACAATGAGCAGTTCTTC. Variable domain in full (rest from reference TRBV7-3 and TRBJ2-1): GAGVSQTPSNKVTEKGKYVELRCDPISGHTALYWYRQSLGQGPEFLIYFQGTGAADDSGLPNDRFFAVRPEGSVSTLKIQRTERGDSAVYLCASSPQAGFAYNEQFFGPGTRLTVL.